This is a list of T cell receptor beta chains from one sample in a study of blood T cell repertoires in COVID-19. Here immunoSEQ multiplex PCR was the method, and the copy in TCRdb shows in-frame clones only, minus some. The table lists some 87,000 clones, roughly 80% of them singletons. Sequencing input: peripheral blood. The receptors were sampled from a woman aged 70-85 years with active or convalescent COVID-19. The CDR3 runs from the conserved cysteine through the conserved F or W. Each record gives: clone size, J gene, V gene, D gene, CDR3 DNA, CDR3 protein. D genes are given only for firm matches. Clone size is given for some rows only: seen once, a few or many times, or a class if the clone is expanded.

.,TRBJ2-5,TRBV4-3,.,TGCGCCAGCAGCCGTCGGGACTTAAAAGAGACCCAGTACTTC,CASSRRDLKETQYF
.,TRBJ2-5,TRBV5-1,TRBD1,TGCGCCAGCAGCTTAAATACAGGGGGCTCAGAGACCCAGTACTTC,CASSLNTGGSETQYF
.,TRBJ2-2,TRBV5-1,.,TGCGCCAGCAGCTTTACAGGGTCCAACGGGGAGCTGTTTTTT,CASSFTGSNGELFF
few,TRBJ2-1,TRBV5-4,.,TGTGCCAGCAGCTTGCGGGGTTCGACGAACTACAATGAGCAGTTCTTC,CASSLRGSTNYNEQFF
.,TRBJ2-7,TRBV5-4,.,TGTGCCAGCAGCTTGGTTTGGGAGAGCTCCTACGAGCAGTACTTC,CASSLVWESSYEQYF
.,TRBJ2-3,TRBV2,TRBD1,TGTGCCAGCGACAGGGGGCTAGGAGCAGATACGCAGTATTTT,CASDRGLGADTQYF
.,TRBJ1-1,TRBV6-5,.,TGTGCCAGCAGGCACAGTAACACTGAAGCTTTCTTT,CASRHSNTEAFF
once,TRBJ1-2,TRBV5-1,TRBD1,TGCGCCAGCAGCTTGGCCGGGACAGGGGATGGCTACACCTTC,CASSLAGTGDGYTF
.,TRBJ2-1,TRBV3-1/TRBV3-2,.,TGTGCCAGCAGCCAAGATACAGGGACCTACAATGAGCAGTTCTTC,CASSQDTGTYNEQFF
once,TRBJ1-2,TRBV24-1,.,TGTGCCACCAGTGATTGGCAGGGGAGAGGCTACACCTTC,CATSDWQGRGYTF
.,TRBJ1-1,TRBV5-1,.,TGCGCCAGCAGTTCTGCAGGAATCCTCGACACTGAAGCTTTCTTT,CASSSAGILDTEAFF
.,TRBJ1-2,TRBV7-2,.,TGTGCCAGCAGCCCCCAACAGGACAGCGGTAGCTACACCTTC,CASSPQQDSGSYTF
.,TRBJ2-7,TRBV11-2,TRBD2,TGTGCCAGCAGCTCTACTAGCGGGACCTACGAGCAGTACTTC,CASSSTSGTYEQYF
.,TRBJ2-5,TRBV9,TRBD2,TGTGCCAGCAGCGAGCGGGGGGGCCAGGAGACCCAGTACTTC,CASSERGGQETQYF
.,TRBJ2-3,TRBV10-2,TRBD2,TGCGCCAGCAGCACTAGCGGGGGGGCCTTCAGCACAGATACGCAGTATTTT,CASSTSGGAFSTDTQYF
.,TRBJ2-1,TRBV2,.,TGTGCCAGCAGTGACGGCAGGGCGGGAGAGCAGTTCTTC,CASSDGRAGEQFF
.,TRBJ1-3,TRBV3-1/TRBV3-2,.,TGTGCCAGCAGCCAAGTCCTTAACTCTGGAAACACCATATATTTT,CASSQVLNSGNTIYF
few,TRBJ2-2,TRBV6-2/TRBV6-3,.,TGTGCCAGCAGTTACGTGTCTTGGAACACCGGGGAGCTGTTTTTT,CASSYVSWNTGELFF
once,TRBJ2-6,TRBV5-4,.,TGTGCCAGCAGCCCCCTAAACTCTGGGGCCAACGTCCTGACTTTC,CASSPLNSGANVLTF
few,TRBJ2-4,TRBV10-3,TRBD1,TGTGCCATCAGTGGGACAGGGGAAAACATTCAGTACTTC,CAISGTGENIQYF
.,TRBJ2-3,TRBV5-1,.,TGCGCCAGCAGCTTGGGGTCCCTAACAGATACGCAGTATTTT,CASSLGSLTDTQYF
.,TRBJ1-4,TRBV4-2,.,TGTGCCAGCAGCCCACGGCCGGGTGACAATGAAAAACTGTTTTTT,CASSPRPGDNEKLFF
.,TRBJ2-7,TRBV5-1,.,TGCGCCAGCAGCTTGGCCGAGTCAGGGGTAAACGAGCAGTACTTC,CASSLAESGVNEQYF
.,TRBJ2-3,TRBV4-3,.,TGCGCCAGCAGCCAAAGTGGGGCGGGCACAGATACGCAGTATTTT,CASSQSGAGTDTQYF
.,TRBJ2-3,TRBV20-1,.,TGCAGTGCTGCCGCGGATACGCAGTATTTT,CSAAADTQYF
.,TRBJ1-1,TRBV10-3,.,TGTGCCATCGGTACAACAGGGATGGGGGCTTTCTTT,CAIGTTGMGAFF
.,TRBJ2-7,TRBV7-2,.,TGTGCCAGCAGCTTATCGCTGGAGACTATCCACGAGCAGTACTTC,CASSLSLETIHEQYF
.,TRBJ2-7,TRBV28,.,TGTGCCAGCAGTTTATCTTACAGGGCAAGCGAGCAGTACTTC,CASSLSYRASEQYF
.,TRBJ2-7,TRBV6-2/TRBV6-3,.,TGTGCCAGCAGTTCCCAGACTACCCTCTACGAGCAGTACTTC,CASSSQTTLYEQYF
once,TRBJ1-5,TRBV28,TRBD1,TGTGCCAGCAGTCTTACCGGGACAGGGTATTATCAGCCCCAGCATTTT,CASSLTGTGYYQPQHF
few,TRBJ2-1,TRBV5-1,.,TGCGCCAGCAGCTTGGCCTTCGGCTCTGGAGTGACCTACAATGAGCAGTTCTTC,CASSLAFGSGVTYNEQFF
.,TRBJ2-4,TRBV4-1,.,TGCGCCAGCAGCCAAAACAGGGCAGGAGCCAAAAACATTCAGTACTTC,CASSQNRAGAKNIQYF
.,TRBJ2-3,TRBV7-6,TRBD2,TGTGCCAGCAGCCGCAGATTACTAGCGGGGGCTAGCACAGATACGCAGTATTTT,CASSRRLLAGASTDTQYF
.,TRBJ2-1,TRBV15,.,TGTGCCACCAGGCGGGACAGTTTCTACAATGAGCAGTTCTTC,CATRRDSFYNEQFF
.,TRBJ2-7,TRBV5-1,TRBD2,TGCGCCAGCAGCCCCGCGGGGGTCGGCCAGTACTTC,CASSPAGVGQYF
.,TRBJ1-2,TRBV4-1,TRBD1,TGCGCCAGCAGCCCTACACCTACCGGGACAGGGAACTATGGCTACACCTTC,CASSPTPTGTGNYGYTF
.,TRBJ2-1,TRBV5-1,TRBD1,TGCGCCAGCAGCTCAGACAGGGGGATTTTCAATGAGCAGTTCTTC,CASSSDRGIFNEQFF
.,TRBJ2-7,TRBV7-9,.,TGTGCCAGCAGCTTAGGGGCAGGATACGAGCAGTACTTC,CASSLGAGYEQYF
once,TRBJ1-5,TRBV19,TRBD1,TGTGCCAGTAGCCCTGGGGGCAGGGGGCTTAGTCAGCCCCAGCATTTT,CASSPGGRGLSQPQHF
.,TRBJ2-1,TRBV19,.,TGTGCCAGTACTCCCAGGGTAGGGCAGAGCTCCTACAATGAGCAGTTCTTC,CASTPRVGQSSYNEQFF
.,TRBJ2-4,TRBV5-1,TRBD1,TGCGCCAGCAGCGCCCCAGACAGGGGAGGAGACATTCAGTACTTC,CASSAPDRGGDIQYF
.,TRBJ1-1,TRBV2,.,TGTGCCAGCAGTCTGGAGGGGTTCGGCACTGAAGCTTTCTTT,CASSLEGFGTEAFF
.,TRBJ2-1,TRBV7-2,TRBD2,TGTGCCAGCAGCTTAGGCGGGGGGGTCTACAATGAACAGTTCTTC,CASSLGGGVYNEQFF
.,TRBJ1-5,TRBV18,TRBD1,TGTGCCAGCTCAGCGGCAGGGGGCGGGCAGCCCCAGCATTTT,CASSAAGGGQPQHF
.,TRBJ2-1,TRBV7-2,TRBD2,TGTGCCAGCAGCTTACGCGGGGGGGTTGGCAATGAGCAGTTCTTC,CASSLRGGVGNEQFF
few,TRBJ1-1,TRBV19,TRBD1,TGTGCCAGTAGTATGTTGGACAGGGGGGCTTTCTTT,CASSMLDRGAFF
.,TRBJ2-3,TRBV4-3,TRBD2,TGCGCCAGCAGCCAAGATTCGTCAGCGGGGAGCACAGATACGCAGTATTTT,CASSQDSSAGSTDTQYF
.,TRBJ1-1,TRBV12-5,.,TGTGCTACCGGCGGGACCGGTCCCTTTGAAGCTTTCTTT,CATGGTGPFEAFF
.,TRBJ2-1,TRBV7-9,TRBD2,TGTGCCAGCAGCCACGGACTAGCGCTTTCCCTGAGGGATGAGCAGTTCTTC,CASSHGLALSLRDEQFF
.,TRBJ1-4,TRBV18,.,TGTGCCAGCTCACCACAAACAGGGTCAACTAATGAAAAACTGTTTTTT,CASSPQTGSTNEKLFF
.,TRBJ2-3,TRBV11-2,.,TGTGCCAGCAGCCGGGATTTCAGCACAGATACGCAGTATTTT,CASSRDFSTDTQYF
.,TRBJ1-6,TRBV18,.,TGTGCCAGCTCACCAGGGCAGAGGGTTTATAATTCACCCCTCCACTTT,CASSPGQRVYNSPLHF
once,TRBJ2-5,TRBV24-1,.,TGTGCCACCAGTGATTGGCAGGGGGGTAAGACCCAGTACTTC,CATSDWQGGKTQYF
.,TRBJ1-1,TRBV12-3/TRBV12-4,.,TGTGCCAGCAGTTTACAGGGGAACACTGAAGCTTTCTTT,CASSLQGNTEAFF
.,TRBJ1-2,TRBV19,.,TGTGCCAGTAGTATGTACATCACCTCTAACTATGGCTACACCTTC,CASSMYITSNYGYTF
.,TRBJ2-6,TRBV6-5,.,TGTGCCAGCAGCTCCAGGGTGCCTGGGGCCAACGTCCTGACTTTC,CASSSRVPGANVLTF
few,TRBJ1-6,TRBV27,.,TGTGCCAGCTGTCGCTCCTATAATTCACCCCTCCACTTT,CASCRSYNSPLHF
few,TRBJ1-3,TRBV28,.,TGTGCCAGCAGTTTCTCCGGACAGCTCTCTGGAAACACCATATATTTT,CASSFSGQLSGNTIYF
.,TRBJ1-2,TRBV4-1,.,TGCGCCAGCAGCCAAATATATGGAACAGAGACCTTC,CASSQIYGTETF